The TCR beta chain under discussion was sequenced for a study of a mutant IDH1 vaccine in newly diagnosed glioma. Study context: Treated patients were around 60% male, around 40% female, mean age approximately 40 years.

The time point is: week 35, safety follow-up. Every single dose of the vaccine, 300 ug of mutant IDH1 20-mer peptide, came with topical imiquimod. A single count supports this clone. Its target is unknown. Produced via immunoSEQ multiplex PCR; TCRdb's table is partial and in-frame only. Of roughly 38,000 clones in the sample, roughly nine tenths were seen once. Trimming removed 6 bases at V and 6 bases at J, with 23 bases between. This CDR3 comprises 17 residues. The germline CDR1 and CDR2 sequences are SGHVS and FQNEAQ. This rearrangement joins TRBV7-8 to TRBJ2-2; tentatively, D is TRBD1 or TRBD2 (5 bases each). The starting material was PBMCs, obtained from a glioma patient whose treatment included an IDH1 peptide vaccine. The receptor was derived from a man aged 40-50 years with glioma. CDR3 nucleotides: TGTGCCAGCAGACCTACCAGAAGAGGGGTCGGACCCGGGGAGCTGTTTTTT. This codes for CASRPTRRGVGPGELFF.